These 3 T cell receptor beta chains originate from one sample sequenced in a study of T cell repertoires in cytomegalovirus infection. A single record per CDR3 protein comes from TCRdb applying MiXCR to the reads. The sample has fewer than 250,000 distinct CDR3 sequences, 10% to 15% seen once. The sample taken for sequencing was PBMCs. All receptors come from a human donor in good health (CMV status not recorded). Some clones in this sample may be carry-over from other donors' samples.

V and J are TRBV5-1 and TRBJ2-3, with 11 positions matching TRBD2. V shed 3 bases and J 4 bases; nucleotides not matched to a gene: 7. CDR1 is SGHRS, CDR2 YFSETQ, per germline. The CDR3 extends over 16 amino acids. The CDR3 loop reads CASSSLTSGTSDTQYF. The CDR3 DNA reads TGCGCCAGCAGCTCCCTGACTAGCGGGACGTCAGATACGCAGTATTTT.

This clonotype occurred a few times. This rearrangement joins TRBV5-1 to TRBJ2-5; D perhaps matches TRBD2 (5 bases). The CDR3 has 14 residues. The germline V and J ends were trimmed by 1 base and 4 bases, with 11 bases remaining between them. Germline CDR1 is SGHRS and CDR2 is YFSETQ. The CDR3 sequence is CASSLNSGGETQYF. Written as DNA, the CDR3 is TGCGCCAGCAGCTTGAACAGCGGAGGAGAGACCCAGTACTTC.

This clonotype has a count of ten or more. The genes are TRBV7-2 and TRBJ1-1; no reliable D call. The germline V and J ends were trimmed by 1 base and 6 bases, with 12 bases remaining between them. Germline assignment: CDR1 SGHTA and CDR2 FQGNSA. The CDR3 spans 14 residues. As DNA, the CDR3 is TGTGCCAGCAGCTTAGGGGGTAGCACGGCTGAAGCTTTCTTT. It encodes CASSLGGSTAEAFF.